Below are 25 T cell receptor beta chains sequenced from a single sample in a study of T cell repertoires in cytomegalovirus infection. Via MiXCR, TCRdb re-called the reads, giving one row per CDR3 protein. The table records 640,000 or so distinct CDR3 sequences, roughly 33% of them present only once. No antigen has been identified for these receptors. The sample in question was cultured PBMCs, obtained from culture after CMV antigen stimulation. These TCRs come from a human donor in good health (CMV status not recorded). Some clones in this sample may be carry-over from other donors' samples.

This clonotype was seen only once. V usage is TRBV10-3 and J usage is TRBJ2-1; 9 bases line up with TRBD1. The germline V gene has CDR1 ENHRY and CDR2 SYGVKD. CDR3 length: 15 amino acids. Trimming cost V 4 bases and J 6 bases; bases outside gene matches: 7. The CDR3 nucleotides read TGTGCCATCAGTGCACCGGGACAGGGCGTCAATGAGCAGTTCTTC. This translates into CAISAPGQGVNEQFF.

This clonotype occurred many times. The gene calls are TRBV7-2 and TRBJ2-3; unclear D gene. CDR1 SGHTA and CDR2 FQGNSA come from the germline V gene. With 2 bases removed from V and 5 bases from J, the gap between germline ends came to 5 bases. This CDR3 spans 12 amino acids. CDR3 loop: CASSLFGDTQYF. The DNA for the CDR3 is TGTGCCAGCAGCTTATTCGGAGATACGCAGTATTTT. The whole variable domain, filled in from reference TRBV7-2 and TRBJ2-3, reads GAGVSQSPSNKVTEKGKDVELRCDPISGHTALYWYRQSLGQGLEFLIYFQGNSAPDKSGLPSDRFSAERTGGSVSTLTIQRTQQEDSAVYLCASSLFGDTQYFGPGTRLTVL.

The rearrangement links TRBV12-5 to TRBJ2-6; D is ambiguous. The V gene lost 0 bases and the J gene lost 2 bases, with 5 bases spanning the gap. Germline V gives CDR1 LGHNT, CDR2 FRNRAP. This CDR3 region has 15 residues. CDR3: CASGLVRAGANVLTF. The DNA for the CDR3 is TGTGCTAGTGGTTTGGTACGTGCTGGGGCCAACGTCCTGACTTTC.

This clonotype occurred many times. In nucleotides, the CDR3 is TGTGCCAGCAGCTCTTGGGCGGGGGCTCCAGATACGCAGTATTTT. This sequence encodes CASSSWAGAPDTQYF. The chain is built from TRBV7-2 and TRBJ2-3; tentative D call: TRBD2 (7 bases). The V end was cut by 4 bases, the J end by 4 bases, with 15 bases between. Germline V lookup: CDR1 SGHTA, CDR2 FQGNSA. There are 15 residues in the CDR3.

The genes are TRBV6-2 or TRBV6-3 and TRBJ2-1; D remains unclear. Germline CDR1 MNHEY, CDR2 SVGEGT. Trimming removed 0 bases at V and 5 bases at J, with 11 bases between. This CDR3 is built from 15 residues. The CDR3 spells CASSYSTQFNNEQFF. CDR3 nucleotide sequence: TGTGCCAGCAGTTACTCGACTCAGTTTAACAATGAGCAGTTCTTC.

J is TRBJ2-7 and V is TRBV6-1, with unresolved D. The CDR3 length is 12 residues. V was trimmed by 7 bases and J by 5 bases, leaving 12 bases between them. Germline loops: CDR1 MNHNS, CDR2 SASEGT. As DNA, the CDR3 is TGTGCCAGCAACATCCTTGGTAACGAGCAGTACTTC. Translating gives CASNILGNEQYF.

V usage is TRBV10-3 and J usage is TRBJ2-1, with 10 bases lining up with TRBD2. Germline V gene lookup returns CDR1 ENHRY and CDR2 SYGVKD. V trimming: 6 bases; J trimming: 5 bases; junction bases outside the gene matches: 1. This CDR3 comprises 13 residues. CDR3 DNA sequence: TGTGCCATCAGAACTAGCGGGAACAATGAGCAGTTCTTC. It specifies CAIRTSGNNEQFF.

J is TRBJ2-3 and V is TRBV2; 7 bases map to TRBD2. Germline CDR1 reads SNHLY; CDR2 reads FYNNEI. The CDR3 sequence is 16 residues long. The trim removed 2 bases at V and 0 bases at J, leaving 5 bases unmatched. The CDR3 region is CASSEILAASTDTQYF. CDR3 sequence (DNA): TGTGCCAGCAGTGAAATCCTAGCGGCTAGCACAGATACGCAGTATTTT.

This clonotype occurred a few times. The V gene is TRBV12-3 or TRBV12-4, the J gene TRBJ2-7, with D unresolved. The ends were cut back, 7 bases at V and 7 bases at J, with 23 bases in the middle. CDR3 length: 15 residues. The CDR3 sequence is CASTSGPSSPTEQYF. The CDR3 nucleotides read TGTGCCAGCACTTCTGGGCCATCAAGTCCGACGGAGCAGTACTTC.

This chain joins TRBV12-5 and TRBJ1-3; 7 bases match TRBD1. V shed 0 bases and J 3 bases; nucleotides not matched to a gene: 11. The length of the CDR3 is 18 residues. Germline assignment: CDR1 LGHNT and CDR2 FRNRAP. For the CDR3, the DNA is TGTGCTAGTGGTTTGGTAAGAGCCCGGGACAGAGTTGGAAACACCATATATTTT. It codes for CASGLVRARDRVGNTIYF. Combining the CDR3 with reference TRBV12-5 and TRBJ1-3 gives the whole variable domain DARVTQTPRHKVTEMGQEVTMRCQPILGHNTVFWYRQTMMQGLELLAYFRNRAPLDDSGMPKDRFSAEMPDATLATLKIQPSEPRDSAVYFCASGLVRARDRVGNTIYFGEGSWLTVV.

The DNA of the CDR3 is TGCAGTGCTACAGTAGCAGAAGGGGATACGCAGTATTTT. Protein sequence: CSATVAEGDTQYF. The genes are TRBV20-1 and TRBJ2-3, with D unresolved. Germline V gene sequence: CDR1 DFQATT, CDR2 SNEGSKA (reference sequence). The CDR3 is 13 amino acids. V dropped 4 bases and J dropped 6 bases, with 14 bases sitting between them.

The chain combines TRBV27 with TRBJ2-1; maybe TRBD2 (5 bases). The CDR3 length is 14 residues. The ends were cut back, 3 bases at V and 7 bases at J, with 13 bases in the middle. CDR1 MNHEY and CDR2 SMNVEV come from the germline V gene (reference sequence). CDR3 nucleotide sequence: TGTGCCAGCAGTTTGTGGGATACGGGGAATGAGCAGTTCTTC. Translated, it gives CASSLWDTGNEQFF.

This chain links TRBV11-1 with TRBJ2-1; D is unclear. The CDR3 contains 15 residues. Trimming took off 1 base at V and 7 bases at J, with 14 bases between the two ends. CDR1 and CDR2 (germline): SGHAT, FQDESV (reference sequence). The CDR3 DNA follows: TGTGCCAGCAGCTTAGGTTCGGCAGGTTCAAATGAGCAGTTCTTC. It codes for CASSLGSAGSNEQFF.

CDR3 residues: CASGVLPSGRSNTEAFF. The CDR3 DNA sequence: TGCGCCAGCGGGGTGCTTCCCTCAGGGCGGTCGAACACTGAAGCTTTCTTT. The V gene is TRBV5-1, the J gene TRBJ1-1; TRBD1 is a possible D gene (5 bases). There are 17 residues in the CDR3. Trimming took 7 bases from V and 1 from J, leaving 23 bases between them. The V gene's germline CDR1 is SGHRS and CDR2 YFSETQ.

This clonotype was picked up a small number of times. CDR3 nucleotide sequence: TGTGCCAGCAGCTTAGTCGCCTTGGGGAACTATGGCTACACCTTC. Translation gives CASSLVALGNYGYTF. V gene TRBV7-9 combines with J gene TRBJ1-2, with no clear D. This CDR3 spans 15 amino acids. Trimming cost V 1 base and J 2 bases, with 11 bases left between them. Germline-derived CDR1 and CDR2 are SEHNR and FQNEAQ (reference sequence).

This clonotype has a handful of counts. The rearrangement links TRBV5-6 to TRBJ2-3; D gene uncertain. Germline CDR1 and CDR2: SGHDT and YYEEEE. Trimming shortened V by 2 bases and J by 2 bases, and 9 bases separated the two germline ends. The CDR3 runs 14 residues. The CDR3 coding sequence is TGTGCCAGCAGCTTAGGAAAACTCACAGATACGCAGTATTTT. This gives the protein CASSLGKLTDTQYF.

This clonotype was counted many times. The J gene is TRBJ2-1, the V gene TRBV7-8; tentative D call: TRBD1 (5 bases). The CDR3 contains 16 residues. CDR1 is SGHVS, CDR2 FQNEAQ, per germline. Trimming took 1 base from V and 0 from J, leaving 10 bases between them. CDR3 amino acids: CASSLGTTSSYNEQFF. The CDR3 bases are TGTGCCAGCAGCTTAGGGACAACCAGCTCCTACAATGAGCAGTTCTTC.

In regard to this clonotype: At one end the junction does not follow the germline gene, possibly because of a read error. This chain joins TRBV7-6 and TRBJ2-3; D call uncertain. The CDR3 spans 13 residues. Per the germline V gene, CDR1 is SGHVS and CDR2 is FNYEAQ. This CDR3 reads CASSLVGTDMQYF. The CDR3 region has the DNA TGTGCCAGCAGCCTGGTAGGCACAGATATGCAGTATTTT.

CDR3 DNA sequence: TGTGCCAGCAGCAACAAGGGGGGGGCCTACAATGAGCAGTTCTTC. This encodes CASSNKGGAYNEQFF. V and J are TRBV7-2 and TRBJ2-1, with TRBD2 as a possible D gene (7 bases). V lost 5 bases and J 2 bases, leaving 13 bases between the germline ends. The CDR3 totals 15 residues. Per germline, CDR1 SGHTA and CDR2 FQGNSA. Using reference TRBV7-2 and TRBJ2-1 for the parts outside the CDR3, the full variable domain is GAGVSQSPSNKVTEKGKDVELRCDPISGHTALYWYRQSLGQGLEFLIYFQGNSAPDKSGLPSDRFSAERTGGSVSTLTIQRTQQEDSAVYLCASSNKGGAYNEQFFGPGTRLTVL.

The rearrangement uses TRBV20-1 and TRBJ1-6; D possibly corresponds to TRBD1 (5 bases). The ends were cut back, 8 bases at V and 0 bases at J, with 14 bases in the middle. The germline CDR1 and CDR2 sequences are DFQATT and SNEGSKA (reference sequence). This CDR3 region has 15 residues. The CDR3: CSLDTASSYNSPLHF. CDR3 bases: TGCAGTCTGGACACCGCCAGCTCCTATAATTCACCCCTCCACTTT.

The rearrangement links TRBV18 to TRBJ1-2; 7 bases agree with TRBD1. The germline V gene encodes CDR1 KGHSH and CDR2 LQKENI. The ends lost 2 bases at V and 8 bases at J; junction bases unmatched: 8. The CDR3 runs to 14 residues. The CDR3 protein is CASSPETGRRGYTF. The CDR3 nucleotides read TGTGCCAGCTCACCAGAGACAGGGCGGAGAGGCTACACCTTC.

The gene calls are TRBV20-1 and TRBJ2-1; no reliable D call. The germline V gene has CDR1 DFQATT and CDR2 SNEGSKA (reference sequence). The CDR3 is made up of 13 amino acids. The CDR3 coding sequence is TGCGGGATCCTACTCCTCTCCTACAATGAGCAGTTCTTC. This gives the protein CGILLLSYNEQFF.

V is TRBV5-8 and J is TRBJ1-4; TRBD1 matches 9 bases. V was clipped by 1 base and J by 8 bases; unmatched bases: 6. Germline lookup yields CDR1 SGHTS and CDR2 YDEGEE. CDR3 length: 15 residues. The CDR3, as DNA: TGTGCCAGCAGCTTGATCGGGACAGGGTACGAAAAACTGTTTTTT. Amino acids: CASSLIGTGYEKLFF.

This chain connects TRBV28 to TRBJ2-3; 7 bases match TRBD2. The length of the CDR3 is 16 residues. V gave up 6 bases and J gave up 2 bases; unmatched junction bases: 11. The germline gives CDR1 MDHEN, CDR2 SYDVKM. DNA of the CDR3: TGTGCCAGCAGAGGAGGGGAGGGGCCTGTCACAGATACGCAGTATTTT. Translation: CASRGGEGPVTDTQYF.

J is TRBJ1-1 and V is TRBV11-2; unclear D gene. The germline gives CDR1 SGHAT, CDR2 FQNNGV. CDR3 length: 15 residues. Trimming shortened V by 2 bases and J by 1 base, and 11 bases separated the two germline ends. The CDR3 sequence is CASSLFGGGNTEAFF. The CDR3 coding sequence is TGTGCCAGCAGCTTATTCGGCGGAGGGAACACTGAAGCTTTCTTT.